This is a list of T cell receptor beta chains from one sample in a study of CD8 T cells in ankylosing spondylitis. TCRdb reprocessed the 5' RACE reads with MiXCR, giving one entry per CDR3 protein. The sample yields around 890,000 distinct CDR3 sequences, 12% seen once. The sample taken for sequencing was blood, either unsorted or a sorted T cell fraction (not recorded which). The receptor set was obtained from a male donor with ankylosing spondylitis. Both conserved end residues are part of each CDR3. A D gene is named only where the DNA matches it firmly. Size is omitted from some rows. Given values are once, few, many or a class for expanded clones.

j_gene: TRBJ2-7
v_gene: TRBV6-2/TRBV6-3
d_gene: .
abundance: many
CDR3nt: TGTGCCAGCAGTTCCGGGACGGACTACGAGCAGTACTTC
CDR3aa: CASSSGTDYEQYF

j_gene: TRBJ2-1
v_gene: TRBV7-9
d_gene: .
abundance: .
CDR3nt: TGTGCCAGCAGCGGACCTGGGAGGAGCGGGCTCCACAATGAGCAGTTCTTC
CDR3aa: CASSGPGRSGLHNEQFF

j_gene: TRBJ1-2
v_gene: TRBV10-3
d_gene: TRBD1
abundance: few
CDR3nt: TGTGCCATCAGCGACCGGGACAGGGGTAGCTACACCTTC
CDR3aa: CAISDRDRGSYTF

j_gene: TRBJ2-3
v_gene: TRBV20-1
d_gene: .
abundance: few
CDR3nt: TGCAGTCCCCATAGGGGTCAGGAAACAGATACGCAGTATTTT
CDR3aa: CSPHRGQETDTQYF

j_gene: TRBJ2-5
v_gene: TRBV20-1
d_gene: TRBD1
abundance: few
CDR3nt: TGCAGTGCTAGAGATCCCATCACAGGGGGCAGGGAGACCCAGTACTTC
CDR3aa: CSARDPITGGRETQYF

j_gene: TRBJ1-5
v_gene: TRBV7-9
d_gene: .
abundance: .
CDR3nt: TGTGCCAGCAGCTTAGGGGCTGGTAGTGGCAATCAGCCCCAGCATTTT
CDR3aa: CASSLGAGSGNQPQHF

j_gene: TRBJ1-4
v_gene: TRBV4-3
d_gene: .
abundance: few
CDR3nt: TGCGCCAGCAGCCTAAGTTCGGGACCTAATGAAAAACTGTTTTTT
CDR3aa: CASSLSSGPNEKLFF

j_gene: TRBJ2-4
v_gene: TRBV20-1
d_gene: .
abundance: many
CDR3nt: TGCAGTGCTTCCTTTTTTGGACAGCCCAAAAACATTCAGTACTTC
CDR3aa: CSASFFGQPKNIQYF

j_gene: TRBJ2-7
v_gene: TRBV7-9
d_gene: .
abundance: .
CDR3nt: TGTGCCGCCGGAGTGCACGAGCAGTACTTC
CDR3aa: CAAGVHEQYF

j_gene: TRBJ2-1
v_gene: TRBV18
d_gene: .
abundance: many
CDR3nt: TGTGCCAGCTCACCGGGGATTTATACCTACAATGAGCAGTTCTTC
CDR3aa: CASSPGIYTYNEQFF

j_gene: TRBJ2-3
v_gene: TRBV4-2
d_gene: .
abundance: few
CDR3nt: TGTGCCAGCAGCCAAGATAGGACCCAGAGCGGCACAGATACGCAGTATTTT
CDR3aa: CASSQDRTQSGTDTQYF

j_gene: TRBJ2-7
v_gene: TRBV7-8
d_gene: .
abundance: .
CDR3nt: TGTGCCAGCAGCTTATCCCCAGTTCCCAACTACGAGCAGTACTTC
CDR3aa: CASSLSPVPNYEQYF

j_gene: TRBJ2-7
v_gene: TRBV7-2
d_gene: TRBD2
abundance: few
CDR3nt: TGTGCCAGCAGCTTAGCCAGCGGGAGGGGCTACGAGCAGTACTTC
CDR3aa: CASSLASGRGYEQYF

j_gene: TRBJ2-1
v_gene: TRBV7-2
d_gene: .
abundance: many
CDR3nt: TGTGCCAGCAGCATTGCAGCCCGAAGCTCCTACAATGAGCAGTTCTTC
CDR3aa: CASSIAARSSYNEQFF

j_gene: TRBJ1-2
v_gene: TRBV29-1
d_gene: .
abundance: few
CDR3nt: TGCAGCAGCGACAGAACTAACTATGGCTACACCTTC
CDR3aa: CSSDRTNYGYTF

j_gene: TRBJ2-7
v_gene: TRBV20-1
d_gene: .
abundance: .
CDR3nt: TGCAGTGTCGCGGGGGCAGGCGAGCAGTACTTC
CDR3aa: CSVAGAGEQYF

j_gene: TRBJ2-2
v_gene: TRBV6-6
d_gene: .
abundance: .
CDR3nt: TGTGCCAGCAGAATATACAGGGACGGGGAGCTGTTTTTT
CDR3aa: CASRIYRDGELFF

j_gene: TRBJ2-1
v_gene: TRBV9
d_gene: .
abundance: few
CDR3nt: TGTGCCAGCAGCACTGCTCCCGGAAAGTTGAATGAGCAGTTCTTC
CDR3aa: CASSTAPGKLNEQFF

j_gene: TRBJ2-3
v_gene: TRBV7-9
d_gene: .
abundance: .
CDR3nt: TGTGCCAGCAGCTTAGACCGGCAGTGGGTGGATACGCAGTATTTT
CDR3aa: CASSLDRQWVDTQYF

j_gene: TRBJ2-7
v_gene: TRBV28
d_gene: TRBD1
abundance: .
CDR3nt: TGTGCCAGCAGCCTAGCCGGGACAGTTTCCTACGAGCAGTACTTC
CDR3aa: CASSLAGTVSYEQYF

j_gene: TRBJ1-5
v_gene: TRBV20-1
d_gene: .
abundance: many
CDR3nt: TGCAGTGCGGGAGATTCTAGCAATCAGCCCCAGCATTTT
CDR3aa: CSAGDSSNQPQHF

j_gene: TRBJ2-1
v_gene: TRBV6-5
d_gene: TRBD2
abundance: many
CDR3nt: TGTGCCAGCAGTTACATGCGGGAGAGGGTCCGCTACAATGAGCAGTTCTTC
CDR3aa: CASSYMRERVRYNEQFF

j_gene: TRBJ2-3
v_gene: TRBV20-1
d_gene: TRBD2
abundance: .
CDR3nt: TGCAGTGCTAGAGTGCGGGGGGGGGCTTTGACAGATACGCAGTATTTT
CDR3aa: CSARVRGGALTDTQYF

j_gene: TRBJ1-6
v_gene: TRBV18
d_gene: .
abundance: .
CDR3nt: TGTGCCAGCTCACCCTTCACTTTCAGGGATTCACCCCTCCACTTT
CDR3aa: CASSPFTFRDSPLHF

j_gene: TRBJ2-1
v_gene: TRBV2
d_gene: .
abundance: .
CDR3nt: TGTGCCAGCAGTGATAATAAATACAATGAGCAGTTCTTC
CDR3aa: CASSDNKYNEQFF

j_gene: TRBJ1-1
v_gene: TRBV5-1
d_gene: .
abundance: many
CDR3nt: TGCGCCAGCAGCCGGAGGGGACTGCTTGAAGCTTTCTTT
CDR3aa: CASSRRGLLEAFF

j_gene: TRBJ1-1
v_gene: TRBV6-1
d_gene: .
abundance: few
CDR3nt: TGTGCCAGCAGAGACAGTTATTACACTGAAGCTTTCTTT
CDR3aa: CASRDSYYTEAFF

j_gene: TRBJ1-5
v_gene: TRBV4-2
d_gene: .
abundance: .
CDR3nt: TGTGCCAGCAGCCCCCGGGGCCGCCAGAGCAATCAGCCCCAGCATTTT
CDR3aa: CASSPRGRQSNQPQHF

j_gene: TRBJ1-1
v_gene: TRBV5-1
d_gene: .
abundance: many
CDR3nt: TGCGCCAGCAGCTCCCTCGGGAACACTGAAGCTTTCTTT
CDR3aa: CASSSLGNTEAFF

j_gene: TRBJ1-3
v_gene: TRBV9
d_gene: .
abundance: .
CDR3nt: TGTGCCAGCAGCCCCCGGGACACAATCTCTGGAAACACCATATATTTT
CDR3aa: CASSPRDTISGNTIYF

j_gene: TRBJ2-7
v_gene: TRBV20-1
d_gene: .
abundance: many
CDR3nt: TGCAGTGCCCCTAGCGCGATCTACGAGCAGTACTTC
CDR3aa: CSAPSAIYEQYF

j_gene: TRBJ1-2
v_gene: TRBV12-3/TRBV12-4
d_gene: TRBD1
abundance: few
CDR3nt: TGTGCCAGCAGGAGACAGGGTCATGGCTACACCTTC
CDR3aa: CASRRQGHGYTF

j_gene: TRBJ1-5
v_gene: TRBV4-2
d_gene: .
abundance: many
CDR3nt: TGTGCCAGCAGCCAATCGGGGTCATACAGGGAGGTCAATCAGCCCCAGCATTTT
CDR3aa: CASSQSGSYREVNQPQHF

j_gene: TRBJ2-6
v_gene: TRBV14
d_gene: TRBD1
abundance: .
CDR3nt: TGTGCCAGCAGCCCTGGGACAGGGGGAGCTGGGGCCAACGTCCTGACTTTC
CDR3aa: CASSPGTGGAGANVLTF

j_gene: TRBJ2-3
v_gene: TRBV7-2
d_gene: .
abundance: many
CDR3nt: TGTGCCAGCAGCTTAGATCCCACGAGCCCCCGCACGCAGTATTTT
CDR3aa: CASSLDPTSPRTQYF

j_gene: TRBJ2-7
v_gene: TRBV3-1
d_gene: TRBD2
abundance: few
CDR3nt: TGTGCCACCCAGAAGCGGGAGGGCCAAGACGAGCAGTACTTC
CDR3aa: CATQKREGQDEQYF

j_gene: TRBJ1-2
v_gene: TRBV7-2
d_gene: TRBD1
abundance: .
CDR3nt: TGTGCCAGCAGCTTAGCCACCGGGACAGGGCCTTATGGCTACACCTTC
CDR3aa: CASSLATGTGPYGYTF

j_gene: TRBJ2-3
v_gene: TRBV7-2
d_gene: TRBD2
abundance: .
CDR3nt: TGTGCCAGCAGCTCTCGACTAGCTGGGGCCGATACGCAGTATTTT
CDR3aa: CASSSRLAGADTQYF

j_gene: TRBJ2-5
v_gene: TRBV7-9
d_gene: .
abundance: many
CDR3nt: TGTGCCAGCAGCTTAGCGAGAATGGGCCAAGAGACCCAGTACTTC
CDR3aa: CASSLARMGQETQYF

j_gene: TRBJ2-2
v_gene: TRBV6-1
d_gene: .
abundance: few
CDR3nt: TGTGCCAGCAGGCCTTCAGTGAACACCGGGGAGCTGTTTTTT
CDR3aa: CASRPSVNTGELFF

j_gene: TRBJ2-7
v_gene: TRBV20-1
d_gene: .
abundance: few
CDR3nt: TGCAGTGCCGGCAGGTCGGGAAACGAGCAGTACTTC
CDR3aa: CSAGRSGNEQYF

j_gene: TRBJ1-2
v_gene: TRBV7-2
d_gene: TRBD1
abundance: .
CDR3nt: TGTGCCAGCAGCTTAACTCAGGGGGCTGGGGGCTACACCTTC
CDR3aa: CASSLTQGAGGYTF